These T cell receptor beta chains were read from a single sample in a study of OX40 agonist ivuxolimab in advanced cancers. Using immunoSEQ multiplex PCR, the repertoire was profiled, and TCRdb retains in-frame clones only, with some absent. The sample consists of approximately 82,000 clones, around 86% of them appearing once. This sample comprised CD4+ or CD8+ T cells sorted from blood, obtained in a trial of the OX40 agonist ivuxolimab. The receptors here all came from an adult with an advanced solid tumor such as melanoma, head and neck, liver or kidney cancer. Each CDR3 is given with its conserved first and last residue. A D gene is named only where the DNA matches it firmly. Some rows have no size entry. The others give once, few or many, or a class for an expanded clone.

DNA: TGCGCCAGCAGCTTGGAAGGGGAAGAGACCCAGTACTTC; CDR3: CASSLEGEETQYF; D: .; J: TRBJ2-5; V: TRBV5-1; size: .
DNA: TGTGCTAGTGGTTTGGGGACTAGCAGGTCTAACTACAATGAGCAGTTCTTC; CDR3: CASGLGTSRSNYNEQFF; D: TRBD2; J: TRBJ2-1; V: TRBV12-5; size: .
DNA: TGTGCCAGCACAAGGGGCGGCCAAGAGACCCAGTACTTC; CDR3: CASTRGGQETQYF; D: .; J: TRBJ2-5; V: TRBV2; size: once
DNA: TGTGCCATCAAGCCGTCGGGGACAGGCGATAACTATGGCTACACCTTC; CDR3: CAIKPSGTGDNYGYTF; D: TRBD1; J: TRBJ1-2; V: TRBV10-3; size: .
DNA: TGTGCCAGCAGCTCACACTCGTTAGGGAACACTGAAGCTTTCTTT; CDR3: CASSSHSLGNTEAFF; D: .; J: TRBJ1-1; V: TRBV11-3; size: .
DNA: TGTGCCAGCAGCGTAGGTCTAGCGGGAGGGTTCCATGAGCAGTTCTTC; CDR3: CASSVGLAGGFHEQFF; D: TRBD2; J: TRBJ2-1; V: TRBV9; size: .
DNA: TGTGCCAGTAGTATACCTAGCGTTAAATCCTACAATGAGCAGTTCTTC; CDR3: CASSIPSVKSYNEQFF; D: .; J: TRBJ2-1; V: TRBV19; size: once
DNA: TGTGCCAGCAGCCGACTTCAAGTCCCTTTCAATGAGCAGTTCTTC; CDR3: CASSRLQVPFNEQFF; D: .; J: TRBJ2-1; V: TRBV5-8; size: .
DNA: TGTGCCTGGGACAAGGGACAGAGCACAGATACGCAGTATTTT; CDR3: CAWDKGQSTDTQYF; D: TRBD1; J: TRBJ2-3; V: TRBV30; size: .
DNA: TGTGCCAGCAGTCAGGGTGTTGGAGTCTATGGCTACACCTTC; CDR3: CASSQGVGVYGYTF; D: .; J: TRBJ1-2; V: TRBV9; size: .
DNA: TGTGCCAGCAGCGCGGGACAGGGGGCGATGTCTTTCTTT; CDR3: CASSAGQGAMSFF; D: TRBD1; J: TRBJ1-1; V: TRBV7-3; size: .
DNA: TGTGCCAGCAGCTCAGGGACGTTGAACACTGAAGCTTTCTTT; CDR3: CASSSGTLNTEAFF; D: .; J: TRBJ1-1; V: TRBV7-3; size: .
DNA: TGTGCCAGCAGTATCCGGGACGGTAATTCACCCCTCCACTTT; CDR3: CASSIRDGNSPLHF; D: .; J: TRBJ1-6; V: TRBV27; size: once
DNA: TGTGCCTGGAGTTTTACTAGCGGGATAGCAGAGACCCAGTACTTC; CDR3: CAWSFTSGIAETQYF; D: TRBD2; J: TRBJ2-5; V: TRBV30; size: .
DNA: TGCAGCGTTTGGGGGAACATGAACACTGAAGCTTTCTTT; CDR3: CSVWGNMNTEAFF; D: .; J: TRBJ1-1; V: TRBV29-1; size: .
DNA: TGTGCCAGAAGCGGGGGGACCGGGGAGCTGTTTTTT; CDR3: CARSGGTGELFF; D: TRBD2; J: TRBJ2-2; V: TRBV6-1; size: .
DNA: TGCGCCAGCAGCCAAGCCGGGGGGGCCCTCAATGAGCAGTTCTTC; CDR3: CASSQAGGALNEQFF; D: TRBD2; J: TRBJ2-1; V: TRBV4-1; size: .
DNA: TGTGCCTCCTCCCGTGGAGCAATGAACACTGAAGCTTTCTTT; CDR3: CASSRGAMNTEAFF; D: .; J: TRBJ1-1; V: TRBV27; size: .
DNA: TGTGCCAGCAGTTCGGGACAGGGAACCTACGAGCAGTACTTC; CDR3: CASSSGQGTYEQYF; D: TRBD1; J: TRBJ2-7; V: TRBV28; size: .
DNA: TGTGCCAGCAGTGTATTTAGCGGGAGTGGATTTGAGCAGTTCTTC; CDR3: CASSVFSGSGFEQFF; D: TRBD2; J: TRBJ2-1; V: TRBV6-1; size: .
DNA: TGTGCCAGTAGTATAGGGCTAGCGGGAGGGCCGCAAGAGACCCAGTACTTC; CDR3: CASSIGLAGGPQETQYF; D: TRBD2; J: TRBJ2-5; V: TRBV19; size: .
DNA: TGTGCCAGTAGTAGCGGGAGGGCTGGGTATGAGCAGTTCTTC; CDR3: CASSSGRAGYEQFF; D: TRBD2; J: TRBJ2-1; V: TRBV19; size: .
DNA: TGCGCCAGCAGCTTTAGTGACGGGGAGCTGTTTTTT; CDR3: CASSFSDGELFF; D: .; J: TRBJ2-2; V: TRBV5-1; size: .
DNA: TGTGCCATCAGTGAGTCTGCGACCGGACCCTATACGCAGTATTTT; CDR3: CAISESATGPYTQYF; D: .; J: TRBJ2-3; V: TRBV10-3; size: .
DNA: TGTGCCAGTACCACCCTGTCCGGAGGGGGCACTGAAGCTTTCTTT; CDR3: CASTTLSGGGTEAFF; D: .; J: TRBJ1-1; V: TRBV19; size: .
DNA: TGCGCCAGCAGCTTGGGTCTGGGCGGGAGGGGCACAGATACGCAGTATTTT; CDR3: CASSLGLGGRGTDTQYF; D: TRBD2; J: TRBJ2-3; V: TRBV5-1; size: .
DNA: TGTGCCACCGCCGATGGATGGCCTAACTATGGCTACACCTTC; CDR3: CATADGWPNYGYTF; D: .; J: TRBJ1-2; V: TRBV19; size: .
DNA: TGTGCCAGCAGCTCCGCCTCGAATGGACCCGCCGAGCAGTACTTC; CDR3: CASSSASNGPAEQYF; D: .; J: TRBJ2-7; V: TRBV5-4; size: .
DNA: TGCGCCAGCAGCTTTCAGGGATTGAGCACAGATACGCAGTATTTT; CDR3: CASSFQGLSTDTQYF; D: .; J: TRBJ2-3; V: TRBV5-1; size: .
DNA: TGTGCCAGCAGTTACCCCAATGTGGGGTCGACTGAAGCTTTCTTT; CDR3: CASSYPNVGSTEAFF; D: .; J: TRBJ1-1; V: TRBV6-6; size: once
DNA: TGCGCCAGCAGACTCCAGGCTAGCGGGAGCTCCTACGAGCAGTACTTC; CDR3: CASRLQASGSSYEQYF; D: TRBD2; J: TRBJ2-7; V: TRBV5-1; size: .
DNA: TGTGCCAGCAGCAGTACTAGCGGTTACAATGAGCAGTTCTTC; CDR3: CASSSTSGYNEQFF; D: TRBD2; J: TRBJ2-1; V: TRBV7-2; size: once
DNA: TGTGCCAGCAGCCAGGGGGCCGGGGAGCTGTTTTTT; CDR3: CASSQGAGELFF; D: TRBD1; J: TRBJ2-2; V: TRBV11-2; size: .
DNA: TGTGCCACCAGCACAAAGATCGGGACGCCGTCCGAGCAGTACTTC; CDR3: CATSTKIGTPSEQYF; D: .; J: TRBJ2-7; V: TRBV15; size: .
DNA: TGTGCCATCAGTGAGTCCAGCGGGGACCAACATCAGCCCCAGCATTTT; CDR3: CAISESSGDQHQPQHF; D: .; J: TRBJ1-5; V: TRBV10-3; size: .
DNA: TGTGCCACCAGCTTGGGAGTGAATACGCAGTATTTT; CDR3: CATSLGVNTQYF; D: .; J: TRBJ2-3; V: TRBV15; size: .
DNA: TGTGCCAGCAGCTTAGCGACTTGGCTAACACTTAACACCATATATTTT; CDR3: CASSLATWLTLNTIYF; D: .; J: TRBJ1-3; V: TRBV7-9; size: .
DNA: TGTGCCAGCAGCTTGGACCCGAACTCCTACAATGAGCAGTTCTTC; CDR3: CASSLDPNSYNEQFF; D: .; J: TRBJ2-1; V: TRBV5-6; size: .
DNA: TGTGCCAGCAGCTTTGACTCCAATGAGCAGTTCTTC; CDR3: CASSFDSNEQFF; D: .; J: TRBJ2-1; V: TRBV11-3; size: .
DNA: TGCGCCAGCAGCGAGGGACAGGGGCCCACAGATACGCAGTATTTT; CDR3: CASSEGQGPTDTQYF; D: TRBD1; J: TRBJ2-3; V: TRBV5-1; size: once
DNA: TGTGCCAGCGGGACTACTGAGGACACTGAAGCTTTCTTT; CDR3: CASGTTEDTEAFF; D: .; J: TRBJ1-1; V: TRBV2; size: .
DNA: TGCAGCCTTAAGGAGGGGTACGGCACTGAAGCTTTCTTT; CDR3: CSLKEGYGTEAFF; D: .; J: TRBJ1-1; V: TRBV29-1; size: .
DNA: TGCGCCAGCAGTAGCGGGAGCACAGATACGCAGTATTTT; CDR3: CASSSGSTDTQYF; D: TRBD2; J: TRBJ2-3; V: TRBV5-1; size: .